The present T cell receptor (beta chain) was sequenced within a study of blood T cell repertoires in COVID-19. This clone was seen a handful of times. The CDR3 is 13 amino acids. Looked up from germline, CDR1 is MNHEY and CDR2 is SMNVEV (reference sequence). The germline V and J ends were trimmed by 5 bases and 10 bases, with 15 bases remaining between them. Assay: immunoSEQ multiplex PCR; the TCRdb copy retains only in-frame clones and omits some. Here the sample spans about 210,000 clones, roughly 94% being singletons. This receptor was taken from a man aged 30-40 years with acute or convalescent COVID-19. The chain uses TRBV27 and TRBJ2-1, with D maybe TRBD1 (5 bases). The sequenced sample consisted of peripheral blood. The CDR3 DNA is TGTGCCAGCAGTCAGCGATGGGGCGAGGAGCAGTTCTTC. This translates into CASSQRWGEEQFF.